Listed below are T cell receptor beta chains from one sample, sequenced in a study of blood T cell repertoires in COVID-19. TCRdb's table, derived via immunoSEQ multiplex PCR, lists solely in-frame clones and lacks some. The sample yields about 97,000 clones, roughly nine tenths seen once. Sequencing was done on a sample of peripheral blood. The origin of the receptors is a woman between 50 and 59 years old with COVID-19, enrolled during active disease. The conserved cysteine and the conserved F or W are not part of the CDR3 here.

v_gene	j_gene	CDR3aa
TRBV12-3/TRBV12-4	TRBJ1-5	ASRFTGNQPQH
TRBV6-1	TRBJ2-5	ASSEARWVAGAETQY
TRBV30	TRBJ1-2	AWSVLGGVGYT
TRBV18	TRBJ1-1	ASSDRDGRVSEAF
TRBV27	TRBJ2-7	ASSLPGGYEQY
TRBV13	TRBJ2-7	ASSATSSYEQY
TRBV19	TRBJ1-5	ASSYREGQPQH
TRBV29-1	TRBJ2-1	SVGSQYSYNEQF
TRBV4-1	TRBJ1-3	ASSQEGTVKFSGNTIY
TRBV12-3/TRBV12-4	TRBJ2-5	ASSYREWETQY
TRBV19	TRBJ2-2	ASNQNRATGELF
TRBV19	TRBJ1-1	ASSPETGGNTEAF
TRBV3-1/TRBV3-2	TRBJ1-2	ASSQVGGADGYT
TRBV3-1/TRBV3-2	TRBJ2-6	ASAQSRGGANVLT
TRBV2	TRBJ2-7	ASRGTVYEQY
TRBV5-1	TRBJ1-5	ASSLDGGSNQPQH
TRBV28	TRBJ1-2	ASSELANYGYT
TRBV4-1	TRBJ2-7	ASSQDNERGYEQY
TRBV27	TRBJ2-7	ASSLAPSSYEQY
TRBV30	TRBJ1-3	AWSGGTGAGNTIY
TRBV30	TRBJ2-1	ASEPGAYNEQF
TRBV7-2	TRBJ1-5	ASSLDRAQPQH
TRBV19	TRBJ2-1	ASSKLGAGNEQF
TRBV2	TRBJ2-7	ASSELTGTGGAGDEQY